Detailed here is one T cell receptor beta chain. The data are from a study of cytomegalovirus exposure and HLA in healthy donors. The CDR3 covers 11 residues. Germline loops: CDR1 DFQATT, CDR2 SNEGSKA (reference sequence). Trimming took off 2 bases at V and 7 bases at J, with 8 bases between the two ends. Primers: 60 Vbeta forward and 13 Jbeta reverse. The protocol was immunoSEQ multiplex PCR, while the TCRdb copy is restricted to in-frame clones and leaves out a portion. The sample contains 120,000 or so clones, 76% of which appear only once. The chain has TRBV20-1 and TRBJ1-2; D call uncertain. Sequencing was done on a sample of PBMCs. This sequence was found in a man aged 25-45 years in good health and CMV-seropositive. This CDR3 reads CSARSLVGYTF. CDR3 sequence (DNA): TGCAGTGCTAGAAGTCTAGTTGGCTACACCTTC.